This T cell receptor beta chain was obtained from a study of cytomegalovirus exposure and HLA in healthy donors (dated by TCRdb to between 2016 and 2019). With respect to the entire study: In an earlier analysis of about 560 of the donors, about 270 Gb of sequence data and 117 million unique TCR beta sequences from 150 million to 200 million T cells were reported. Both class I and class II loci were covered by HLA typing, at four-digit resolution. A later genetic analysis used genome-wide SNP genotypes for about three fifths of the 666 donors, treating that subset as a discovery cohort. Donor age, sex, ethnicity and CMV serostatus were compiled alongside the repertoire data. To decide whether each TCR beta V gene segment behaved as functional or pseudogenic, an earlier analysis of 587 of the donors relied on high-throughput TCR beta sequencing. The study combined high-throughput TCR immunosequencing, statistical association of individual TCRs with disease status, and machine learning to predict cytomegalovirus infection status. Rather than using new phenotypic data, the later analysis identified candidate immune exposures from TCR beta sequences and from how often those sequences occurred across donors. The number of donors typed differed by locus, with roughly 629-640 for A, B, C, DRB1 and DQB1, more than 500 for DQA1, 600 to 610 for DPA1, and under 490 for DPB1. In a later analysis, previously published TCR beta repertoires from 500 to 750 donors were re-analyzed and high-resolution HLA genotyping was added so that TCR occurrence patterns could be studied. The study was designed to test whether signatures of past pathogen exposure could be identified by cataloging public T cell receptors. Along with the approximately 600-subject first cohort, a separate validation cohort of some 130 different subjects was used. Roughly 300 gigabases of sequencing data and some 85 million unique TCR sequences were included in an early release covering about 620 HLA-typed donors. The genetic ancestry cluster associated with self-reported Caucasian donors included 81% of the 398 genotyped donors. Four or five DR-DQ haplotypes were treated as single units for association and clustering because of strong linkage in the cohort. Using immunosequencing, the study profiled T cell repertoires from about 610 subjects and related those repertoires to cytomegalovirus serostatus. Among roughly 400 genotyped donors of the cohort, an average of around 250,000 unique TCR beta nucleotide sequences was sequenced per donor, of which 15% to 20% were non-productive. Every repertoire in the discovery cohort had been generated on one and the same sequencing platform.

Remarks on this clone: There is no known antigen for this receptor. No base quality information exists; no much larger clone differs at one position.

CDR1 and CDR2 (LGHNA, YSLEER) derive from the germline V gene. At the junction V is shortened by 3 bases and J by 2 bases, with 18 bases in between. The CDR3 runs 17 residues from the cysteine to the phenylalanine. Only the CDR3 region is kept as DNA, spanning 51 bases read in frame from base 1. Library generation was performed with the immunoSEQ multiplex PCR assay. For the multiplex PCR, a mixture combining 60 forward primers for TCR Vbeta segments and 13 reverse primers for TCR Jbeta segments was used. Amplification of the CDR3 region of rearranged TCR beta genes was performed with a multiplex PCR assay on genomic DNA. The amplified TCR beta libraries were sequenced on the Illumina HiSeq System as 87-base-pair reads. Per the authors' processing: A later analysis counted some 74 million unique TCR beta chains across the 640 or so repertoires, and roughly 10 million of these chains were shared by at least two donors. Raw reads were error-corrected and collapsed into unique sequences with a nearest-neighbor algorithm that merged closely related sequences to remove PCR and sequencing errors. CDR3 sequences were aligned to IMGT reference sequences to assign V, D and J gene segments. For a sequence to be retained, a match of at least six nucleotides to both a V gene segment and a J gene segment was required. A rearrangement counted as productive if the CDR3 had no stop codons and remained in frame with V and J, and every other rearrangement counted as non-productive. Following IMGT convention, CDR3 was defined as the stretch from the second conserved V-encoded cysteine up to the conserved J-encoded phenylalanine. Sequences without an unambiguous match to a single V gene segment were excluded from the earlier analysis of approximately 560 of the donors. In an earlier analysis of about 590 of the donors, a V segment was called functional when productive rearrangements were above 56.7%, and segregating when the standard deviation between donors exceeded 5%. To diagnose cytomegalovirus status from the catalog of TCR beta chain sequences, a statistical classification framework was built. In a later analysis, TCR nucleotide sequences were compared against IMGT/GENE-DB human TR gene sequences so that V and J genes could be assigned. The TCRdist pipeline was used in a later analysis to assign CDR3 sequences and most-parsimonious VDJ recombination scenarios. In a later analysis, each TCR beta chain was defined by its CDR3 amino acid sequence together with its V-gene family, and reads without a unique V-gene family were excluded. As a way to deal with suspected cross-contamination and a sequencing artifact, a later analysis dropped roughly 620 nucleotide sequences that were highly shared and had low generation probability. In a later analysis, a clonal expansion index for each public chain was calculated from normalized within-repertoire ranks of inferred template counts. In a later analysis, generation probabilities were computed with a VDJ recombination model fitted to out-of-frame rearrangements, and the resulting probabilities were checked against IGoR. In a later analysis, hypergeometric tests were used to score TCR-TCR, TCR-HLA and TCR-CMV co-occurrence, with a repertoire-size bias correction applied to TCR pairs. To estimate false discovery rates, a later analysis permuted the HLA or CMV assignments 20 times. In a later analysis, co-occurring TCRs were grouped with DBSCAN, and TCRdist sequence similarity was added when clustering was performed within HLA-allele-positive subsets. For co-occurrence clustering, repertoires with fewer than 30,000 or more than 120,000 public chains were excluded, along with a handful of repertoires with anomalous nucleotide sharing. TCRdb mirrors the immuneACCESS table, restricted to in-frame sequences. Some clones are absent from its copies; in checked studies, under half trace to an unresolved V gene, and the reason for the others is unknown. Clone size and the V and J calls come from that table; the DNA yielded D and trimming. The sample records 120,000 or so clones, around three quarters of which are singletons. The ten largest clonotypes hold roughly 2% of the sample.

Summary of the overall study and its limitations: Strong co-occurrence of HLA alleles, especially DR and DQ, made assigning TCR associations to individual alleles difficult. Because some donors lacked HLA typing at each locus, the association tests relied only on the typed subset. A later analysis associated about 16,000 TCR beta sequences with specific HLA alleles at a false discovery rate of 0.05. Sequencing depth was assumed to be roughly uniform across donors in the presence/absence analyses, though that assumption may not hold. A later analysis found that TCR association rates varied across HLA loci, with DRB1 alleles showing the most associated TCRs and HLA-C alleles the fewest. In a later genetic analysis, a missense DCLRE1C variant was associated with V-gene and J-gene trimming of TCR beta chains, and the association was replicated in an independent cohort. In a later analysis, most CMV-associated TCR beta chains were found to appear HLA-restricted, with HLA associations seemingly driven largely by CMV exposure. In vitro tests confirmed that three of the cytomegalovirus-associated TCR beta chains recognize cytomegalovirus antigens. This cohort had only TCR beta chains sequenced, and the lack of alpha or paired-chain data limited which features could be detected. Correlated functional status among segregating V segments might reflect linkage disequilibrium, but an unknown experimental factor could not be ruled out. A further reported finding was that TCR beta sequences accurately predicted the HLA-A and HLA-B alleles for most subjects in the first cohort. Some IMGT-functional V segments, including TRBV6-2 and TRBV6-3, could not be distinguished by the 87-base-pair reads and were therefore excluded. Across donors, most TCR sequences were observed very rarely, whereas some public TCRs were present in many individuals. A later analysis found that HLA-associated TCR beta chains were more clonally expanded and had lower generation probabilities than equally common non-associated chains. Because counts were too low, about 15 rarely observed V segments, including chromosome 9 orphons, were left out of the earlier analysis of about 620 of the donors. A later analysis reported that several top co-occurrence clusters appeared linked to parvovirus B19, influenza, CMV and Epstein-Barr virus. In the study, 150 to 200 TCR beta chains were listed as associated with cytomegalovirus. A cluster of highly shared sequence variants was judged likely to be a technical artifact of the sequencing pipeline. The authors suggested that the approach could potentially be extended to other disease states and immunological phenotypes. In both the original and validation cohorts, the classifier was reported to diagnose cytomegalovirus status with high specificity and sensitivity. In an earlier analysis of approximately 590 of the donors, most TCR beta V segments appeared in productive rearrangements about 90% or about 30% of the time, broadly matching IMGT annotations. In a later genetic analysis, fewer N-insertions in productive TCRs were reported among donors in an Asian-associated ancestry cluster than the roughly 700-donor mean. The only immune exposure information available for the cohort was CMV serostatus.

The cohort was made up of under 800 healthy bone marrow donors. At the time of sampling, every cohort member was nominally healthy, though immune exposures that went unrecorded were likely present. The donor was CMV seronegative and was included in the group of a few hundred seronegative cohort members. Each donor provided a peripheral blood sample, and peripheral blood mononuclear cells were used for TCR beta sequencing. Genomic DNA was extracted from the blood cell samples with the Qiagen DNeasy Blood Extraction Kit. This chain is built from TRBV4-3 and TRBJ2-3; 5 matching bases give a weak D call of TRBD2. Material for sequencing was PBMCs. The source is a young man in good health and CMV-seronegative. The CDR3 region reads CASSQAPPPAATDTQYF. The base sequence is TGCGCCAGCAGCCAGGCCCCGCCGCCAGCGGCCACAGATACGCAGTATTTT.